This TCR beta chain comes out of a study of T-cell reconstitution after alpha-beta-depleted transplantation in children. Unique molecular identifiers were used to barcode this TCRbeta library. In TCRdb, the PCR reads were re-called with MiXCR into one record per CDR3 protein. This table holds about 500,000 distinct CDR3 sequences, about 33% found once. This clonotype was observed a few times. Trimming took 4 bases from V and 0 from J, leaving 9 bases between them. CDR1 and CDR2 from the germline V gene are SQVTM and ANQGSEA. The CDR3 consists of 14 residues. This TCR derives from a human donor who donated a stem cell graft to a child with aplastic anemia. The chain is built from TRBV29-1 and TRBJ2-2; no clear D gene. Here the sequenced sample was PBMCs from the stem cell graft donor, taken from the stem cell graft. The CDR3 DNA reads TGCAGCGTTGGTACATTAGCGAACACCGGGGAGCTGTTTTTT. This sequence encodes CSVGTLANTGELFF.